This TCR beta chain is drawn from a study of shared clonotypes between healthy human individuals. Study results and caveats: Naive subsets, compared against memory subsets, generally had larger estimated richness values.

Concerning this clone: Its antigen remains unknown.

Germline lookup yields CDR1 SGHRS and CDR2 YFSETQ. The ends lost 0 bases at V and 1 base at J; junction bases unmatched: 5. The CDR3 sequence is 16 residues long. The assay was immunoSEQ multiplex PCR, and TCRdb's table has in-frame clones only and misses some. The sample lists millions of clones, approximately 93% occurring once. This clonotype was obtained from a young man in good health. Some clones in this sample may be carry-over from other donors' samples. The sequenced sample consisted of naive CD4+ T cells from PBMCs. Subset described: CD45RA+ positively selected. The rearrangement uses TRBV5-1 and TRBJ2-3; TRBD2 matches 7 bases. The CDR3 region has the DNA TGCGCCAGCAGCTTGGCTCTAGCGGCAGGCACAGATACGCAGTATTTT. Protein product: CASSLALAAGTDTQYF. The full variable domain, its missing parts supplied by reference TRBV5-1 and TRBJ2-3, is KAGVTQTPRYLIKTRGQQVTLSCSPISGHRSVSWYQQTPGQGLQFLFEYFSETQRNKGNFPGRFSGRQFSNSRSEMNVSTLELGDSALYLCASSLALAAGTDTQYFGPGTRLTVL.